A selection of T cell receptor beta chains follows, all from one sample in a study of T-cell memory formation after mild COVID-19. TCRdb reanalysed the 5' RACE reads using MiXCR and keeps one entry per CDR3 protein. The table records about 390,000 distinct CDR3 sequences, roughly 15% of them present only once. Material: PBMCs or a T cell subset sorted from them (not recorded which). The receptors come from a young man who had mild COVID-19 (a few samples of this study predate the infection). Cell type and time point are not known. The CDR3 runs from the conserved cysteine through the conserved F or W. A D gene is named only where the DNA matches it firmly. The size entry is marked missing in some rows and otherwise reads once, few, many or a size class.

>-|many|TRBV5-6|TRBJ2-1
CASSLGQAYNEQFF
TGTGCCAGCAGCTTGGGGCAGGCATACAATGAGCAGTTCTTC
>TRBD1|-|TRBV18|TRBJ1-2
CASSPAGQTNYGYTF
TGTGCCAGCTCACCGGCGGGACAGACTAACTATGGCTACACCTTC
>TRBD1|-|TRBV5-1|TRBJ1-1
CASRSGTEMNTEAFF
TGCGCCAGCAGGTCCGGGACAGAGATGAACACTGAAGCTTTCTTT
>-|-|TRBV5-1|TRBJ1-3
CASSSGPLSSGNTIYF
TGCGCCAGCAGCTCGGGGCCACTGAGCTCTGGAAACACCATATATTTT
>-|few|TRBV24-1|TRBJ1-5
CATSDLNQPQHF
TGTGCCACCAGTGATTTGAATCAGCCCCAGCATTTT
>-|-|TRBV27|TRBJ1-5
CASSLSYSARQPQHF
TGTGCCAGCAGTTTATCGTACAGCGCCCGGCAGCCCCAGCATTTT
>-|-|TRBV19|TRBJ1-5
CASSPQGPGQPQHF
TGTGCCAGTAGTCCACAGGGCCCGGGTCAGCCCCAGCATTTT
>-|few|TRBV4-2|TRBJ2-7
CASSQEGRNGEQYF
TGTGCCAGCAGCCAAGAGGGGCGGAATGGCGAGCAGTACTTC
>-|few|TRBV12-5|TRBJ1-4
CASGLVLGAPLKTNEKLFF
TGTGCTAGTGGTTTGGTACTCGGGGCCCCCTTGAAGACTAATGAAAAACTGTTTTTT
>TRBD1|few|TRBV5-1|TRBJ2-7
CASSPRDRGSNEQYF
TGCGCCAGCAGCCCGAGGGACAGGGGATCAAACGAGCAGTACTTC
>-|few|TRBV7-9|TRBJ2-1
CASTLWGRSLGDEQFF
TGTGCCAGCACCTTGTGGGGACGGAGTCTGGGGGATGAGCAGTTCTTC
>TRBD2|many|TRBV5-1|TRBJ2-2
CASSSRASGNTGELFF
TGCGCCAGCAGCTCTCGCGCTAGCGGTAACACCGGGGAGCTGTTTTTT
>-|-|TRBV27|TRBJ2-1
CASSFSRDASSYNEQFF
TGTGCCAGCAGTTTCTCTCGGGACGCTAGCTCCTACAATGAGCAGTTCTTC
>-|-|TRBV25-1|TRBJ1-4
CASNTRNEKLFF
TGTGCCAGCAACACAAGGAATGAAAAACTGTTTTTT
>-|-|TRBV12-3/TRBV12-4|TRBJ1-4
CASKPGHGSEKLFF
TGTGCCAGCAAGCCGGGGCATGGGAGTGAAAAACTGTTTTTT
>-|-|TRBV5-1|TRBJ1-1
CASSLGAANTEAFF
TGTGCCAGCAGTTTAGGGGCAGCGAACACTGAAGCTTTCTTT
>-|-|TRBV7-2|TRBJ2-2
CASSLASRNTGELFF
TGTGCCAGCAGCTTAGCGTCACGGAACACCGGGGAGCTGTTTTTT
>TRBD1|few|TRBV6-2/TRBV6-3|TRBJ2-2
CASSFTSRQGRAALGELFF
TGTGCCAGCAGTTTCACGAGCCGACAGGGGCGTGCAGCCCTCGGGGAGCTGTTTTTT
>-|many|TRBV7-2|TRBJ2-5
CASRVDSGTQYF
TGTGCCAGCAGAGTAGATAGCGGGACCCAGTACTTC
>TRBD2|-|TRBV28|TRBJ2-1
CASSLSSSGGYNEQFF
TGTGCCAGCAGTTTATCGTCTAGCGGGGGGTATAATGAGCAGTTCTTC
>TRBD1|few|TRBV7-3|TRBJ2-1
CASRPTGTGGFNEQFF
TGTGCCAGCAGACCGACCGGGACAGGGGGTTTCAATGAGCAGTTCTTC
>TRBD2|-|TRBV7-9|TRBJ2-5
CASQRGGRQETQYF
TGTGCCAGCCAGCGGGGGGGCAGACAAGAGACCCAGTACTTC
>TRBD1|-|TRBV6-6|TRBJ1-2
CASGTRDREGYGYTF
TGTGCCAGCGGCACCCGGGACAGGGAGGGCTATGGCTACACCTTC
>TRBD2|-|TRBV7-8|TRBJ2-3
CASSPRLAGITDTQYF
TGTGCCAGCAGCCCGAGACTAGCGGGGATCACAGATACGCAGTATTTT
>-|few|TRBV7-9|TRBJ2-1
CASSLGEREDEQFF
TGTGCCAGCAGCCTGGGTGAAAGGGAGGATGAGCAGTTCTTC
>-|-|TRBV6-2/TRBV6-3|TRBJ1-5
CASSTGMAQHF
TGTGCCAGCAGTACCGGGATGGCCCAGCATTTT
>-|few|TRBV3-1|TRBJ2-1
CASSPSPGSYNEQFF
TGTGCCAGCAGCCCCTCGCCGGGTTCCTACAATGAGCAGTTCTTC
>-|few|TRBV4-3|TRBJ2-7
CASSQEPPGQGTYEQYF
TGCGCCAGCAGCCAAGAGCCCCCAGGGCAAGGGACCTACGAGCAGTACTTC
>TRBD1|few|TRBV4-3|TRBJ2-3
CASSQEYRQGAPVTQYF
TGCGCCAGCAGCCAAGAGTATCGACAGGGGGCTCCTGTTACGCAGTATTTT
>-|-|TRBV14|TRBJ2-2
CASSPGIELFF
TGTGCCAGCAGCCCTGGAATAGAGCTGTTTTTT
>TRBD2|-|TRBV14|TRBJ2-7
CASSEGLSYEQYF
TGTGCCAGCAGCGAGGGACTATCTTACGAGCAGTACTTC
>TRBD1|-|TRBV3-1|TRBJ2-5
CASSQAAGGETQYF
TGTGCCAGCAGCCAAGCGGCAGGGGGAGAGACCCAGTACTTC
>-|-|TRBV5-5|TRBJ2-2
CASSPSGLTANTGELFF
TGTGCCAGCAGCCCGAGCGGACTAACCGCGAACACCGGGGAGCTGTTTTTT
>-|-|TRBV20-1|TRBJ2-3
CSARDPGGRQGGTDTQYF
TGCAGTGCTAGAGATCCCGGAGGCCGACAGGGAGGTACAGATACGCAGTATTTT
>-|-|TRBV6-2/TRBV6-3|TRBJ1-1
CASSPQGRRRTFF
TGTGCCAGCAGTCCACAGGGACGGCGTCGGACTTTCTTT
>TRBD1|few|TRBV4-3|TRBJ1-1
CASSPTGKSTEAFF
TGCGCCAGCAGCCCGACAGGGAAAAGCACTGAAGCTTTCTTT
>-|few|TRBV6-5|TRBJ2-7
CASSYSRREVQYF
TGTGCCAGCAGTTACTCGAGGCGAGAGGTGCAGTACTTC
>TRBD1|few|TRBV5-1|TRBJ1-3
CASSGRQGAPGNTIYF
TGCGCCAGCAGCGGAAGACAGGGAGCTCCTGGAAACACCATATATTTT
>TRBD1|many|TRBV20-1|TRBJ2-5
CSAPDRGETQYF
TGCAGTGCTCCAGACAGGGGGGAGACCCAGTACTTC
>-|-|TRBV7-2|TRBJ2-3
CASSWGQSTDTQYF
TGTGCCAGCAGCTGGGGGCAGAGCACAGATACGCAGTATTTT
>-|many|TRBV6-5|TRBJ2-7
CATDSHHEQYF
TGTGCCACCGACAGTCACCACGAGCAGTACTTC
>TRBD1|-|TRBV5-4|TRBJ1-2
CASAQGDYGYTF
TGTGCCAGCGCTCAGGGGGACTATGGCTACACCTTC
>-|-|TRBV3-2|TRBJ1-6
CASSSPGRRSPLHF
TGTGCCAGCAGCAGCCCTGGACGGAGGTCACCCCTCCACTTT
>-|few|TRBV6-5|TRBJ2-1
CASSYRGKGTYNEQFF
TGTGCCAGCAGTTACAGGGGGAAAGGTACCTACAATGAGCAGTTCTTC
>-|-|TRBV5-5|TRBJ2-5
CASSLRLPGETQYF
TGTGCCAGCAGCTTGAGACTACCTGGGGAGACCCAGTACTTC
>-|few|TRBV7-2|TRBJ2-3
CASSSRGATSTDTQYF
TGTGCCAGCAGCTCCAGAGGGGCAACTAGCACAGATACGCAGTATTTT
>TRBD1|few|TRBV4-2|TRBJ2-7
CASSQGPGTGFIYEQYF
TGTGCCAGCAGCCAAGGTCCCGGGACAGGGTTTATCTACGAGCAGTACTTC
>-|few|TRBV10-3|TRBJ2-7
CAISESGYYEQYF
TGTGCCATCAGTGAGTCTGGTTACTACGAGCAGTACTTC
>TRBD1|-|TRBV6-5|TRBJ1-5
CASSYPGQLNQPQHF
TGTGCCAGCAGTTACCCGGGACAGTTAAATCAGCCCCAGCATTTT
>-|-|TRBV18|TRBJ1-1
CASSPLPPGHTEAFF
TGTGCCAGCTCACCACTTCCCCCGGGGCACACTGAAGCTTTCTTT
>-|few|TRBV7-2|TRBJ1-6
CASSRSGNNSPLHF
TGTGCCAGCAGCCGCTCGGGCAATAATTCACCCCTCCACTTT
>-|many|TRBV6-5|TRBJ1-6
CASSPRGGSPLHF
TGTGCCAGCAGTCCCAGGGGAGGTTCACCCCTCCACTTT
>TRBD2|-|TRBV9|TRBJ2-1
CASSLRTSGGARTYNEQFF
TGTGCCAGCAGCCTACGGACTAGCGGGGGGGCTCGCACCTACAATGAGCAGTTCTTC
>-|few|TRBV12-3/TRBV12-4|TRBJ1-1
CASTGIGGTEAFF
TGTGCCAGCACCGGGATTGGGGGTACTGAAGCTTTCTTT
>-|few|TRBV7-3|TRBJ2-3
CASSLTSRGSTDTQYF
TGTGCCAGCAGCTTAACGTCCAGGGGCAGCACAGATACGCAGTATTTT
>TRBD1|-|TRBV2|TRBJ2-2
CAGRRTGETGELFF
TGTGCCGGCCGTAGGACAGGGGAAACCGGGGAGCTGTTTTTT